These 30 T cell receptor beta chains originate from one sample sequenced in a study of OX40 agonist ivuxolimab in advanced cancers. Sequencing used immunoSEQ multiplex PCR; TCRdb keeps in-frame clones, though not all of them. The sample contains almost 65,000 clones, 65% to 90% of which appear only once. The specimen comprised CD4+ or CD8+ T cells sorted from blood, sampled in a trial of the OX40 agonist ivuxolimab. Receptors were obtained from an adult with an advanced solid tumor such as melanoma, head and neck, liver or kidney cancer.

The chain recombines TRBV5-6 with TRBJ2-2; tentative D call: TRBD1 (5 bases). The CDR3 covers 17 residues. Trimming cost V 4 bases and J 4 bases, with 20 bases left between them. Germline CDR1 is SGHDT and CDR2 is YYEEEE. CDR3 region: CASSLPRRTFGTGELFF. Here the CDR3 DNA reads TGTGCCAGCAGCCTACCCCGACGGACATTTGGCACCGGGGAGCTGTTTTTT. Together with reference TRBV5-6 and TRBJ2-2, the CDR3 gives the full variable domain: DAGVTQSPTHLIKTRGQQVTLRCSPKSGHDTVSWYQQALGQGPQFIFQYYEEEERQRGNFPDRFSGHQFPNYSSELNVNALLLGDSALYLCASSLPRRTFGTGELFFGEGSRLTVL.

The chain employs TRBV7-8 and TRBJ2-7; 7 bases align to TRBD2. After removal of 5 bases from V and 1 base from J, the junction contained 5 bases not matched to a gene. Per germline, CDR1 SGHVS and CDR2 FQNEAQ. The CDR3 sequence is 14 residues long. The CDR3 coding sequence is TGTGCCAGCAGCCCACGGACTAGTTCCTACGAGCAGTACTTC. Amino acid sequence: CASSPRTSSYEQYF.

In DNA, the CDR3 is TGTGCCAGCTCACCCAAGGCTGAGGAGACCCAGTACTTC. Protein product: CASSPKAEETQYF. V is TRBV18 and J is TRBJ2-5; D is ambiguous. CDR1 is KGHSH and CDR2 is LQKENI in the germline V gene. Trimming cost V 3 bases and J 5 bases, with 10 bases left between them. This CDR3 region has 13 residues.

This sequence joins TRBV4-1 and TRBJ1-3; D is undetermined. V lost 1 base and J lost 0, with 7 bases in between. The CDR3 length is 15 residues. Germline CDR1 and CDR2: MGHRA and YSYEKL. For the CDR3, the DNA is TGCGCCAGCAGCCAAGTCCCCGGCTCTGGAAACACCATATATTTT. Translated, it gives CASSQVPGSGNTIYF.

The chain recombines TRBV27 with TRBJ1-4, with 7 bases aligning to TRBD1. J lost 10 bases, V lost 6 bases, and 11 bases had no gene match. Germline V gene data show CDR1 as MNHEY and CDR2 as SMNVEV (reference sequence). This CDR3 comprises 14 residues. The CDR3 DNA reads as TGTGCCAGCAGCCCCGACAGGGTGACTGGAAAACTGTTTTTT. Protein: CASSPDRVTGKLFF.

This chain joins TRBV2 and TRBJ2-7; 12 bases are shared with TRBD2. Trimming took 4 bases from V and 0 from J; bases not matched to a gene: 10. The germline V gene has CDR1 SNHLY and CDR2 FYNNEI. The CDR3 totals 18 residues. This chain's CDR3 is CASSVFPSGGESSYEQYF. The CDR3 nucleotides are TGTGCCAGCAGTGTGTTTCCTAGCGGGGGGGAAAGCTCCTACGAGCAGTACTTC.

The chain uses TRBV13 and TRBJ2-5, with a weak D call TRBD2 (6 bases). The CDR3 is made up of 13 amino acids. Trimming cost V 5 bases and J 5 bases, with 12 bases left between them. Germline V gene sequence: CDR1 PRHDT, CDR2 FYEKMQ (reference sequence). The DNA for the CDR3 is TGTGCCAGCAGCGTTGGCGGGATTGAGACCCAGTACTTC. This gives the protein CASSVGGIETQYF. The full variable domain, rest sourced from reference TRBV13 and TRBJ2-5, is AAGVIQSPRHLIKEKRETATLKCYPIPRHDTVYWYQQGPGQDPQFLISFYEKMQSDKGSIPDRFSAQQFSDYHSELNMSSLELGDSALYFCASSVGGIETQYFGPGTRLLVL.

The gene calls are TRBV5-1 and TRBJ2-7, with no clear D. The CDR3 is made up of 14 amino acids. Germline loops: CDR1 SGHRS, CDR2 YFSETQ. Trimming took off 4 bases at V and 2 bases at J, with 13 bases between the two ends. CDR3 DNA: TGCGCCAGCAGCCACGGAAGAGTCCCCTACGAGCAGTACTTC. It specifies CASSHGRVPYEQYF.

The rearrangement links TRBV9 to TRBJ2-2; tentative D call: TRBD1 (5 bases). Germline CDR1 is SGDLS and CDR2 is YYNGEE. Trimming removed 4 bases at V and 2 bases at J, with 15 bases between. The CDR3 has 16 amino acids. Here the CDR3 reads CASSPGDRTNTGELFF. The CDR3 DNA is TGTGCCAGCAGCCCCGGAGACAGAACCAACACCGGGGAGCTGTTTTTT.

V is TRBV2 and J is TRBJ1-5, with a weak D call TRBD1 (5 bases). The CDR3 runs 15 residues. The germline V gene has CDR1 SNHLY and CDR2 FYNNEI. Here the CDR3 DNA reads TGTGCGAGTCGGGGCAGTTCACTTAGCAATCAGCCCCAGCATTTT. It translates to CASRGSSLSNQPQHF.

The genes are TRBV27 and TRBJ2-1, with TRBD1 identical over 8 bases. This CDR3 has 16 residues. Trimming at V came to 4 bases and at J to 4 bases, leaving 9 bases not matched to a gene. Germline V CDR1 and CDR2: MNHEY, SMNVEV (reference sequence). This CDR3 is CASSSPLRDRYNEQFF. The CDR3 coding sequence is TGTGCCAGCAGTTCCCCCCTCCGGGACAGGTACAATGAGCAGTTCTTC.

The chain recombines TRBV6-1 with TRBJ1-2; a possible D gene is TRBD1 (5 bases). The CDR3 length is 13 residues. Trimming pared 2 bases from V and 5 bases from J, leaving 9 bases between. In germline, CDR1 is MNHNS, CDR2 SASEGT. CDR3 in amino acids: CASSENDRYGYTF. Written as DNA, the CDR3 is TGTGCCAGCAGTGAAAACGACAGATATGGCTACACCTTC.

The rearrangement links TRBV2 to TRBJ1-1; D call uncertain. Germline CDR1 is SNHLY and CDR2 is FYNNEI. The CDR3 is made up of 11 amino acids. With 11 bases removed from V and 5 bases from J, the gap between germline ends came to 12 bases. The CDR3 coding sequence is TGTGCCCGAACCCTGGGAACTGAAGCTTTCTTT. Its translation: CARTLGTEAFF.

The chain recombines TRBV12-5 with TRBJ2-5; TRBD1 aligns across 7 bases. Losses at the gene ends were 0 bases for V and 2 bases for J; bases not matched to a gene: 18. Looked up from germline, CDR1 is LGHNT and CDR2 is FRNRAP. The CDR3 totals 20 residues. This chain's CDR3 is CASGLVKADRGPRIQETQYF. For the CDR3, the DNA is TGTGCTAGTGGTTTGGTGAAAGCTGATAGGGGGCCTCGGATTCAAGAGACCCAGTACTTC.

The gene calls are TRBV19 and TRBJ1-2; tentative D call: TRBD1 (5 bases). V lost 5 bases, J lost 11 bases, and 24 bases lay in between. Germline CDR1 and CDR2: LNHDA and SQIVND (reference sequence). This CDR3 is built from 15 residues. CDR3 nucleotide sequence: TGTGCCAGTAGTCTGCCACTTGGGTCGACAGTGAGGTACACCTTC. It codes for CASSLPLGSTVRYTF.

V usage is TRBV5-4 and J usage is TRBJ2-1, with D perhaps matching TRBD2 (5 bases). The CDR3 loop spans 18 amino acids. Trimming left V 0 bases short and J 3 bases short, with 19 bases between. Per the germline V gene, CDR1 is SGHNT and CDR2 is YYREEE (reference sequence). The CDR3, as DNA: TGTGCCAGCAGCTTGGTGGTTGGGAGTACTGTCGTCTACAATGAGCAGTTCTTC. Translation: CASSLVVGSTVVYNEQFF.

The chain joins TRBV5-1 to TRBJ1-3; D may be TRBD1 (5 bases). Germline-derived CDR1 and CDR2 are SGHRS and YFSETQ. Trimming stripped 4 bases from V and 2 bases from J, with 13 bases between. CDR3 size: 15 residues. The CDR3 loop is CASSPTASPGNTIYF. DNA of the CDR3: TGCGCCAGCAGCCCGACAGCGTCGCCTGGAAACACCATATATTTT.

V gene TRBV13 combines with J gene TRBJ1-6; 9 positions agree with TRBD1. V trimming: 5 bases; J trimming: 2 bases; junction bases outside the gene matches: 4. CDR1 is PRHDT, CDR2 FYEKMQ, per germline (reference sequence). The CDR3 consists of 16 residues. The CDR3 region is CASSRGQGPYNSPLHF. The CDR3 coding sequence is TGTGCCAGCAGCAGGGGACAGGGACCCTATAATTCACCCCTCCACTTT.

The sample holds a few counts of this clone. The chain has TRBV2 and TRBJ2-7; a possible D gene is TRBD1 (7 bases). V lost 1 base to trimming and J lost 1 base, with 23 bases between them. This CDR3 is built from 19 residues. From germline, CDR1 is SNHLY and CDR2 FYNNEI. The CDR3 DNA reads TGTGCCAGCAGTGAAGAAGGGGGCTTGGCGGGACTCGATTCCTACGAGCAGTACTTC. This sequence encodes CASSEEGGLAGLDSYEQYF.

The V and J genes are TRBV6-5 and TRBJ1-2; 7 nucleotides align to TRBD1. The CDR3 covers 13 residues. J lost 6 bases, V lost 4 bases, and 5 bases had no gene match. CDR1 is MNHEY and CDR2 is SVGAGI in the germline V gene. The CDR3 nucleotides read TGTGCCAGCAGTTCCGGGACAGTTGATGGCTACACCTTC. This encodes CASSSGTVDGYTF.

As DNA, the CDR3 is TGTGCCAGCAGCCTACAAGGCCTCAATGAGCAGTTCTTC. Translating it yields CASSLQGLNEQFF. This chain uses TRBV14 with TRBJ2-1; D is unresolved. The CDR3 is made up of 13 amino acids. V lost 4 bases and J lost 6, with 10 bases in between. Germline loops: CDR1 SGHDN, CDR2 FVKESK.

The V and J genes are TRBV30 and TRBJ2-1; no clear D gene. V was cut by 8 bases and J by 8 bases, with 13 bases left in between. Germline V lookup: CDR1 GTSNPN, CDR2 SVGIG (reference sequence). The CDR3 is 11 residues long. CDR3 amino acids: CAGDEAYEQFF. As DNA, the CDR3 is TGTGCCGGAGACGAAGCCTATGAGCAGTTCTTC.

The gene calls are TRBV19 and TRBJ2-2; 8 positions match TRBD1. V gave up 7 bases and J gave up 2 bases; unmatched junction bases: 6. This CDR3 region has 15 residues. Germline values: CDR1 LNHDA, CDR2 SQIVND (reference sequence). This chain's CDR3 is CASTPGQVNTGELFF. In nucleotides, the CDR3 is TGTGCCAGTACTCCGGGACAGGTCAACACCGGGGAGCTGTTTTTT.

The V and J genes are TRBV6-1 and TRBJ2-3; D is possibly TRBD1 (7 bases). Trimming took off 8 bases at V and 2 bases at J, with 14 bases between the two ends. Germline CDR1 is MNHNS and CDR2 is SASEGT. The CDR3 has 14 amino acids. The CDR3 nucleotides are TGTGCCAGCGAAGCAGGGGGGTTCACAGATACGCAGTATTTT. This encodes CASEAGGFTDTQYF.

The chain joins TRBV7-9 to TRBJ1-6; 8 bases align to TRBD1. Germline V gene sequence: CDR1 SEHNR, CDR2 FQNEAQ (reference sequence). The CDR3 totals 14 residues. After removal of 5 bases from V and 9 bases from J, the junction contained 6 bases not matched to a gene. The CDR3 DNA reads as TGTGCCAGCAGCAATGGACAGGGCACTTCACCCCTCCACTTT. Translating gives CASSNGQGTSPLHF.

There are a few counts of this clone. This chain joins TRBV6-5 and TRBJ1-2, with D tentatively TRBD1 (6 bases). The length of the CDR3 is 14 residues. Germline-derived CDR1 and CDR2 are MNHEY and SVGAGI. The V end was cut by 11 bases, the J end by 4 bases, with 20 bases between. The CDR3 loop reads CAATARGQGYGYTF. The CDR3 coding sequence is TGTGCCGCCACAGCACGGGGGCAGGGCTATGGCTACACCTTC.

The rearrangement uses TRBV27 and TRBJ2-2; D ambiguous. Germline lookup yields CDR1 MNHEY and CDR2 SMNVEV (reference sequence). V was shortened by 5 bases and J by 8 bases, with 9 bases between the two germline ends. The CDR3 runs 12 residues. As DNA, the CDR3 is TGTGCCAGCAGTCCTCTTTGGGGGGAGCTGTTTTTT. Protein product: CASSPLWGELFF.

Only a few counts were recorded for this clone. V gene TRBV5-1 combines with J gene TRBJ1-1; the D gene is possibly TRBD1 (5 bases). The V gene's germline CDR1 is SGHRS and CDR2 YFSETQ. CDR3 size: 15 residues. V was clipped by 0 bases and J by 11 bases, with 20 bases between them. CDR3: CASSLAPAGGFGAFF. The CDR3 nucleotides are TGCGCCAGCAGCTTGGCGCCCGCGGGGGGATTCGGGGCTTTCTTT.

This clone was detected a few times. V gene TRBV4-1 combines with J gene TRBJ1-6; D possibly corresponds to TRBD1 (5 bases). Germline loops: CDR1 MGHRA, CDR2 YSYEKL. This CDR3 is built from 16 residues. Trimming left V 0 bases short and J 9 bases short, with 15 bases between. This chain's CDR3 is CASSQEAGGFSSPLHF. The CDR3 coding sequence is TGCGCCAGCAGCCAAGAAGCTGGGGGGTTTAGTTCACCCCTCCACTTT.

In DNA form, the CDR3 reads TGTGCCAGCAGTTACGGGACAATCGGCTACGAGCAGTACTTC. This encodes CASSYGTIGYEQYF. The chain couples TRBV6-5 to TRBJ2-7, with D possibly matching TRBD1 (6 bases). The length of the CDR3 is 14 residues. Trimming pared 2 bases from V and 3 bases from J, leaving 11 bases between. Germline V gives CDR1 MNHEY, CDR2 SVGAGI.